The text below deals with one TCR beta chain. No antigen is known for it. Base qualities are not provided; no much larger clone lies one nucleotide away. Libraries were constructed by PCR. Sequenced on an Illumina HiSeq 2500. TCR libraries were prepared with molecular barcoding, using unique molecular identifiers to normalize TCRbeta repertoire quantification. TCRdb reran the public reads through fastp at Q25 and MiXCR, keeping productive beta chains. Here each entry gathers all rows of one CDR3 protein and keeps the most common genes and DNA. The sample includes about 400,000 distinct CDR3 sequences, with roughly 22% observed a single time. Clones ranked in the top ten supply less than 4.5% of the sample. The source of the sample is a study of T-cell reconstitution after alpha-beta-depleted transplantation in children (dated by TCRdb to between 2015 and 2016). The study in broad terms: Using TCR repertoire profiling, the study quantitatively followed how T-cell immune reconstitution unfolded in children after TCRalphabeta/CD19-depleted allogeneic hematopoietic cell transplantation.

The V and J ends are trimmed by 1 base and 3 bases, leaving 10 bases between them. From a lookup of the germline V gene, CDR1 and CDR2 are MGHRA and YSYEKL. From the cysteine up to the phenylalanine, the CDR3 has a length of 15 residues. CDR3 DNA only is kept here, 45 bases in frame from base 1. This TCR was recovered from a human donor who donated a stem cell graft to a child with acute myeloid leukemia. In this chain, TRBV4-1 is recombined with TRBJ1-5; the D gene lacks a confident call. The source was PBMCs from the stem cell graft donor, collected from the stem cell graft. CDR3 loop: CASSQVASPNQPQHF. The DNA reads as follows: TGCGCCAGCAGCCAAGTTGCCAGCCCCAATCAGCCCCAGCATTTT.